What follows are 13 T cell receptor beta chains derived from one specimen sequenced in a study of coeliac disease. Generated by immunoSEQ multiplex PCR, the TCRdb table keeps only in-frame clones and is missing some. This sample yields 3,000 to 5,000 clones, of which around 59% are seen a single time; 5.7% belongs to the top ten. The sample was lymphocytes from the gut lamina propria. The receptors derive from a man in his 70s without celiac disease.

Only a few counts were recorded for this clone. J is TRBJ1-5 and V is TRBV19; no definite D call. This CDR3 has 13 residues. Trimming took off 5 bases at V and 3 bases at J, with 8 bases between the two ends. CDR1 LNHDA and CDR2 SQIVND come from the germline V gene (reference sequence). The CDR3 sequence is CASSVQTNQPQHF. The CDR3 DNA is TGTGCCAGTAGTGTACAAACCAATCAGCCCCAGCATTTT.

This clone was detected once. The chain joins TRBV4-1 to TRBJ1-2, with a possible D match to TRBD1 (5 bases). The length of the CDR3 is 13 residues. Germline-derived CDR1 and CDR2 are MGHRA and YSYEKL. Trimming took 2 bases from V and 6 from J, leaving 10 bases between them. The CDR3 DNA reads TGCGCCAGCAGCCAATCCAGGGTGGATGGCTACACCTTC. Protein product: CASSQSRVDGYTF.

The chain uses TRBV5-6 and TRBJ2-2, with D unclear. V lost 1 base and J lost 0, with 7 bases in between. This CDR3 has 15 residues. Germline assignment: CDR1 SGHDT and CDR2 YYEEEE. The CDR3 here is CASSLYTPNTGELFF. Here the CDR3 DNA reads TGTGCCAGCAGCTTGTACACCCCGAACACCGGGGAGCTGTTTTTT.

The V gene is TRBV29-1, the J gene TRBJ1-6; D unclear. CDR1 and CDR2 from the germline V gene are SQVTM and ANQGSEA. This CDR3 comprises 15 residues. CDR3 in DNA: TGCATCCCTACCGATACGAGCTCCTATAATTCACCCCTCCACTTT. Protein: CIPTDTSSYNSPLHF.

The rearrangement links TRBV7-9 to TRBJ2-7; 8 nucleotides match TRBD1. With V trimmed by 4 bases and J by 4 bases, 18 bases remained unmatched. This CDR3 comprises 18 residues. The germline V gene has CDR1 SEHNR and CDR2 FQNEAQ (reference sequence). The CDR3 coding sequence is TGTGCCAGCAGCTCCACAATCCCCCGGGCCAGGGGGCAATACGAGCAGTACTTC. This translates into CASSSTIPRARGQYEQYF.

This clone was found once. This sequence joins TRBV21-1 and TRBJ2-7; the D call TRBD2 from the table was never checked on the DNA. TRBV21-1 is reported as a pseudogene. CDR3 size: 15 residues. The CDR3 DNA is TGTGCCAGCAGCAGGACTAAGACAGTCGCCTACGAGCAGTACTTC. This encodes CASSRTKTVAYEQYF.

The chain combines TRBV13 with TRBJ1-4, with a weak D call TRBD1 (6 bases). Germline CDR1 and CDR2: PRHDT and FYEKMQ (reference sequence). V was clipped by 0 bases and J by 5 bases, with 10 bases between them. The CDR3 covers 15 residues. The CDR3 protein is CASSLGPGTNEKLFF. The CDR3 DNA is TGTGCCAGCAGCTTAGGCCCGGGGACAAATGAAAAACTGTTTTTT.

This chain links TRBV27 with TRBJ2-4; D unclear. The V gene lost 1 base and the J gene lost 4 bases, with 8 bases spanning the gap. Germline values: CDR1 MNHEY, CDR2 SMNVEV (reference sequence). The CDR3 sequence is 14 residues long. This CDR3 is CASSLYGDKNIQYF. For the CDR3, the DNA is TGTGCCAGCAGTTTATATGGAGATAAAAACATTCAGTACTTC.

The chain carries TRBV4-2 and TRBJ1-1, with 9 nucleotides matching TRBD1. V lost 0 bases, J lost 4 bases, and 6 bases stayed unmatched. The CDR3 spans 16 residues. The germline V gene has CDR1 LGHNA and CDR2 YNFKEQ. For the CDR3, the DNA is TGTGCCAGCAGCCAAGAACAGGGGGCAATCGGCACTGAAGCTTTCTTT. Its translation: CASSQEQGAIGTEAFF.

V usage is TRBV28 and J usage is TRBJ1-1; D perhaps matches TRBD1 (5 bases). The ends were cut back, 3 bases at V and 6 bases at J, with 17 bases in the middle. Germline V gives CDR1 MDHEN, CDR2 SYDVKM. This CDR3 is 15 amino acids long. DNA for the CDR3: TGTGCCAGCAGTTTCCCGGGGCAGGGAGGGGCTGAAGCTTTCTTT. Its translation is CASSFPGQGGAEAFF.

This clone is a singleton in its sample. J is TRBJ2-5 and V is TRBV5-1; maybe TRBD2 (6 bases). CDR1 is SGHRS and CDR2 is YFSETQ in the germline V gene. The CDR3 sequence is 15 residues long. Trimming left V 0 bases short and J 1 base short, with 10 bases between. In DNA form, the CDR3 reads TGCGCCAGCAGCTTGGGAAGGGAGGCCCAAGAGACCCAGTACTTC. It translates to CASSLGREAQETQYF.

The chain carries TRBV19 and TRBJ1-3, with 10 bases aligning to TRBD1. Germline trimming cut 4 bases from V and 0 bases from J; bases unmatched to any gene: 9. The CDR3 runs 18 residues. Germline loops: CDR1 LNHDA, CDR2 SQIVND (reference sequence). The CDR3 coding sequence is TGTGCCAGTAGTACGTCCGGACAGGGGGTCTACTCTGGAAACACCATATATTTT. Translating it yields CASSTSGQGVYSGNTIYF.

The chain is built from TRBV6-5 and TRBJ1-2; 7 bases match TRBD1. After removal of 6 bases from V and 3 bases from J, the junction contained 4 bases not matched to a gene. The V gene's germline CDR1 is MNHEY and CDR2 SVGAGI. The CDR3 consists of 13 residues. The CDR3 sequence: CASRRQGHYGYTF. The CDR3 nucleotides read TGTGCCAGCAGGCGACAGGGACACTATGGCTACACCTTC.